This paragraph covers one TCR beta chain sequence. What it binds is not known. The PCR was carried out with 60 Vbeta primers and 13 Jbeta primers. Some clones are missing from TCRdb's copy, which holds only in-frame ones; the method was immunoSEQ multiplex PCR. In the table there are more than 150,000 clones, approximately 78% of which are singletons. Trimming took off 4 bases at V and 2 bases at J, with 9 bases between the two ends. The CDR3 length is 15 residues. Germline V gives CDR1 MNHEY, CDR2 SVGAGI. These donors, healthy bone marrow donors, were studied. The sample belongs to a study of cytomegalovirus exposure and HLA in healthy donors. Broader study findings: A classifier reportedly called cytomegalovirus status with high sensitivity and specificity. In vitro assays verified that three CMV-associated chains recognized CMV antigens specifically. Later work found most CMV-associated TCR beta chains apparently HLA-restricted.

The chain uses TRBV6-5 and TRBJ2-6; maybe TRBD1 (6 bases). Sequencing used PBMCs. The sequence was obtained from a male donor in good health and CMV-seronegative. Here the CDR3 reads CASSFTGTGANVLTF. In DNA, the CDR3 is TGTGCCAGCAGTTTCACAGGGACTGGGGCCAACGTCCTGACTTTC.